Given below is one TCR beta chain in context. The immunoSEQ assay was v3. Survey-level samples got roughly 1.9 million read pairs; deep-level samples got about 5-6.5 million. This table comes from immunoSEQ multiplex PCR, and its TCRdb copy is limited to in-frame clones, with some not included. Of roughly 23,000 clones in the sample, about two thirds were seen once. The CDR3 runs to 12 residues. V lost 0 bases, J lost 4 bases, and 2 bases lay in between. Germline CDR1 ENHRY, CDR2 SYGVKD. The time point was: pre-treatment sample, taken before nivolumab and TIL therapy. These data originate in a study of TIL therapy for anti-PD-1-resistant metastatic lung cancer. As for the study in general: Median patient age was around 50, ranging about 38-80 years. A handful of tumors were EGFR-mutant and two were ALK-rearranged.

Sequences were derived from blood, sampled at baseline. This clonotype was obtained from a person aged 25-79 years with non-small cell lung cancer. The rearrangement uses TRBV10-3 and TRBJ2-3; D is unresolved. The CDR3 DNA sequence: TGTGCCATCAGTGAGTCGGCAGATACGCAGTATTTT. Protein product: CAISESADTQYF.